The rows below give T cell receptor beta chains drawn from one sample of a study of T cells in localized non-small cell lung cancer. Produced via immunoSEQ multiplex PCR; TCRdb's table is partial and in-frame only. Of under 20,000 clones listed, around 90% are singletons. The source was peripheral blood, collected before any cancer treatment. These receptors were collected from a woman between 35 and 70 years old with stage I lung adenocarcinoma. Each CDR3 is given with its conserved first and last residue. The D gene is left open where the match is weak.

j_gene	v_gene	d_gene	CDR3aa	CDR3nt
TRBJ2-5	TRBV29-1	NA	CSVGGGSDWRETQYF	TGCAGCGTTGGAGGTGGATCCGACTGGCGAGAGACCCAGTACTTC
TRBJ2-2	TRBV5-4	TRBD1	CASSSGRDRGRTGELFF	TGTGCCAGCAGCAGCGGGCGGGACAGGGGAAGAACCGGGGAGCTGTTTTTT
TRBJ1-2	TRBV5-6	NA	CASSLTVLYGYTF	TGTGCCAGCAGCCTTACCGTACTCTATGGCTACACCTTC
TRBJ1-1	TRBV7-2	NA	CASSFITGPPMNTEAFF	TGTGCCAGCAGCTTCATTACGGGTCCCCCCATGAACACTGAAGCTTTCTTT
TRBJ1-5	TRBV5-1	NA	CASSLGGVHQPQHF	TGCGCCAGCAGCTTGGGGGGCGTACATCAGCCCCAGCATTTT
TRBJ2-1	TRBV2	NA	CASSLDREDEQFF	TGTGCCAGCAGCCTCGACAGGGAGGATGAGCAGTTCTTC
TRBJ2-7	TRBV28	NA	CASSVPRVPYEQYF	TGTGCCAGCAGCGTGCCTCGTGTCCCCTACGAGCAGTACTTC
TRBJ2-1	TRBV7-9	NA	CASSLARGDEQFF	TGTGCCAGCAGCTTAGCCAGAGGCGATGAGCAGTTCTTC
TRBJ2-7	TRBV11-3	NA	CASSFSGTVYEQYF	TGTGCCAGCAGCTTCTCCGGGACTGTGTACGAGCAGTACTTC
TRBJ1-4	TRBV7-8	NA	CASSPHRVEKLFF	TGTGCCAGCAGCCCCCACCGGGTGGAAAAACTGTTTTTT
TRBJ1-1	TRBV19	NA	CASSIGQTNTEAFF	TGTGCCAGTAGTATAGGGCAGACTAACACTGAAGCTTTCTTT
TRBJ2-5	TRBV7-3	NA	CASSLQRGNEEAQYF	TGTGCCAGCAGCTTACAACGGGGGAATGAAGAGGCCCAGTACTTC
TRBJ2-5	TRBV18	NA	CASSPGVPQETQYF	TGTGCCAGCTCACCCGGGGTCCCCCAAGAGACCCAGTACTTC